This TCR beta chain was obtained from a study of T cell responses to AZD1222 COVID-19 vaccine. Data came from immunoSEQ multiplex PCR; TCRdb stores just in-frame clones and leaves some out. This table holds fewer than 200,000 clones, 85% to 90% found once. This CDR3 is built from 13 residues. Germline CDR1 reads LNHDA; CDR2 reads SQIVND (reference sequence). Trimming shortened V by 0 bases and J by 9 bases, and 9 bases separated the two germline ends. J is TRBJ2-1 and V is TRBV19; D ambiguous. The sample here was peripheral blood, taken 28 days after the second AZD1222 dose. This TCR was sampled from an adult who received the AZD1222 COVID-19 vaccine. In DNA, the CDR3 is TGTGCCAGTAGTATAGATCGGTTTGGTGAGCAGTTCTTC. Its protein product is CASSIDRFGEQFF.